This is a list of T cell receptor beta chains from one sample in a study of Graves' ophthalmopathy and Graves' hyperthyroidism. TCRdb re-derived calls from the multiplex PCR reads in MiXCR, one entry per CDR3 protein. The table records 620,000 or so distinct CDR3 sequences, about a fifth of them present only once. The sequenced sample consisted of peripheral blood. Receptors originate from a woman in her late teens or twenties with stable Graves' hyperthyroidism. Some clones in this sample may be carry-over from other donors' samples. The CDR3 runs from the conserved cysteine through the conserved F or W. D genes are given only for firm matches. Only some rows state a clone size, as once, few, many or a class for expanded clones.

V gene: TRBV4-2
clone size: .
D gene: .
J gene: TRBJ1-2
CDR3 DNA: TGTGCCAGCAGCCAAGTTCAGGGAGGCTATGGCTACACCTTC
CDR3 protein: CASSQVQGGYGYTF

V gene: TRBV30
clone size: few
D gene: .
J gene: TRBJ1-1
CDR3 DNA: TGTGCCTGGATACCCGGGATTCCGATCACCCACGAAGCTTTCTTT
CDR3 protein: CAWIPGIPITHEAFF

V gene: TRBV4-1
clone size: few
D gene: TRBD1
J gene: TRBJ2-5
CDR3 DNA: TGCGCCAGCAGCGGCCGGGACAGTGGGGTAAGGGAGACCCAGTACTTC
CDR3 protein: CASSGRDSGVRETQYF

V gene: TRBV10-3
clone size: many
D gene: TRBD1
J gene: TRBJ1-1
CDR3 DNA: TGTGCCATCAGCCCGACAGGGGTGAACACTGAAGCTTTCTTT
CDR3 protein: CAISPTGVNTEAFF

V gene: TRBV19
clone size: .
D gene: .
J gene: TRBJ1-1
CDR3 DNA: TGTGCCAGTAGTATATCGACAGCCGACCTCTTCACTGAAGCTTTCTTT
CDR3 protein: CASSISTADLFTEAFF

V gene: TRBV7-9
clone size: many
D gene: .
J gene: TRBJ1-1
CDR3 DNA: TGTGCCGGAGACCGGGATCCGGACACTGAAGCTTTCTTT
CDR3 protein: CAGDRDPDTEAFF

V gene: TRBV6-5
clone size: many
D gene: .
J gene: TRBJ1-1
CDR3 DNA: TGTGCCAGCAGCCACCCACAGGGATTTATGAACACTGAAGCTTTCTTT
CDR3 protein: CASSHPQGFMNTEAFF

V gene: TRBV27
clone size: many
D gene: .
J gene: TRBJ2-7
CDR3 DNA: TGTGCCAGCAGCTTTCTAGCCCGGTGGTCCGACGAGCAGTACTTC
CDR3 protein: CASSFLARWSDEQYF

V gene: TRBV5-1
clone size: .
D gene: TRBD1
J gene: TRBJ1-1
CDR3 DNA: TGCGCCAGCAGCTTGGCAGGACAGGGGAACACTGAAGCTTTCTTT
CDR3 protein: CASSLAGQGNTEAFF

V gene: TRBV12-3/TRBV12-4
clone size: many
D gene: .
J gene: TRBJ2-7
CDR3 DNA: TGTGCCAGCAGTTTAGTAGGTCAGGCAGGAGGCGAGCAGTACTTC
CDR3 protein: CASSLVGQAGGEQYF

V gene: TRBV11-1
clone size: .
D gene: .
J gene: TRBJ2-4
CDR3 DNA: TGTGCCAGCAGCTGGCCGCCTTCGAAGGCATTTCTAGCCAAAAACATTCAGTACTTC
CDR3 protein: CASSWPPSKAFLAKNIQYF

V gene: TRBV20-1
clone size: many
D gene: TRBD1
J gene: TRBJ1-5
CDR3 DNA: TGCAGTGCTGAGGAACAGGGGTATCAGCCCCAGCATTTT
CDR3 protein: CSAEEQGYQPQHF

V gene: TRBV25-1
clone size: .
D gene: .
J gene: TRBJ1-5
CDR3 DNA: TGTGCCAGCACCTCAGGGGCAGGCAATCAGCCCCAGCATTTT
CDR3 protein: CASTSGAGNQPQHF

V gene: TRBV12-3/TRBV12-4
clone size: .
D gene: .
J gene: TRBJ2-7
CDR3 DNA: TGTGCCAGCAGGTCCGGGACGGATAACTACGAGCAGTACTTC
CDR3 protein: CASRSGTDNYEQYF

V gene: TRBV7-8
clone size: once
D gene: .
J gene: TRBJ2-7
CDR3 DNA: TGTGCCAGCAGCTCCTCAGGTGTCTCCTACGAGCAGTACTTC
CDR3 protein: CASSSSGVSYEQYF

V gene: TRBV20-1
clone size: many
D gene: TRBD2
J gene: TRBJ2-7
CDR3 DNA: TGCAGTGCTAGAGATCCGGCTAGCGGAGGGGACGAGCAGTACTTC
CDR3 protein: CSARDPASGGDEQYF

V gene: TRBV20-1
clone size: many
D gene: TRBD1
J gene: TRBJ1-2
CDR3 DNA: TGCAGTGCTACGGGACAGCTGAATCTCGGAGGCTACACCTTC
CDR3 protein: CSATGQLNLGGYTF

V gene: TRBV6-1
clone size: .
D gene: TRBD1
J gene: TRBJ1-1
CDR3 DNA: TGTGCCAGCATTCGGAGGAGTGGCGGGACAGTGAACACTGAAGCTTTCTTT
CDR3 protein: CASIRRSGGTVNTEAFF

V gene: TRBV3-1
clone size: .
D gene: .
J gene: TRBJ2-5
CDR3 DNA: TGTGCCAGCAGCGGGACACCCGAAGAGACCCAGTACTTC
CDR3 protein: CASSGTPEETQYF

V gene: TRBV20-1
clone size: .
D gene: .
J gene: TRBJ1-1
CDR3 DNA: TGCAGTGCCCGAGTCCGAGACTTTGATGCTTTCTTT
CDR3 protein: CSARVRDFDAFF

V gene: TRBV12-3/TRBV12-4
clone size: .
D gene: TRBD1
J gene: TRBJ2-7
CDR3 DNA: TGTGCCAGCAGTTCGGGACAGGGGCTCTACGAGCAGTACTTC
CDR3 protein: CASSSGQGLYEQYF

V gene: TRBV12-3/TRBV12-4
clone size: .
D gene: .
J gene: TRBJ1-1
CDR3 DNA: TGTGCCACCAGTGATGGGTACGGGACTGAAGCTTTCTTT
CDR3 protein: CATSDGYGTEAFF

V gene: TRBV19
clone size: many
D gene: .
J gene: TRBJ1-2
CDR3 DNA: TGTGCCAGTAGTATGTTCAGATCTAACTATGGCTACACCTTC
CDR3 protein: CASSMFRSNYGYTF

V gene: TRBV3-1
clone size: many
D gene: TRBD1
J gene: TRBJ1-2
CDR3 DNA: TGTGCCAGCAGCCGACAAGGACAGGGGGGCGTCTATGGCTACACCTTC
CDR3 protein: CASSRQGQGGVYGYTF

V gene: TRBV15
clone size: .
D gene: .
J gene: TRBJ1-6
CDR3 DNA: TGTGCCACCAGCAGAGATGGGGGCGTTAATTCACCCCTCCACTTT
CDR3 protein: CATSRDGGVNSPLHF

V gene: TRBV6-1
clone size: many
D gene: .
J gene: TRBJ2-7
CDR3 DNA: TGTGCCAGCAGTGAAGGACCACTCTCCTACGAGCAGTACTTC
CDR3 protein: CASSEGPLSYEQYF

V gene: TRBV20-1
clone size: many
D gene: TRBD1
J gene: TRBJ2-5
CDR3 DNA: TGCAGTGCTAGAGATCTGGGACAGGGGCCGGAGACCCAGTACTTC
CDR3 protein: CSARDLGQGPETQYF

V gene: TRBV6-1
clone size: .
D gene: .
J gene: TRBJ1-2
CDR3 DNA: TGTGCCACGTCGGGACGCTACACCTTC
CDR3 protein: CATSGRYTF

V gene: TRBV12-3/TRBV12-4
clone size: few
D gene: .
J gene: TRBJ2-5
CDR3 DNA: TGTGCCAGCAGCACAAAGGGGGGCGGGACCCAGTACTTC
CDR3 protein: CASSTKGGGTQYF

V gene: TRBV12-3/TRBV12-4
clone size: many
D gene: .
J gene: TRBJ2-2
CDR3 DNA: TGTGCCAGCAGTTGGACTTCCACCGAGGAGCTGTTTTTT
CDR3 protein: CASSWTSTEELFF

V gene: TRBV30
clone size: .
D gene: .
J gene: TRBJ1-1
CDR3 DNA: TGTGCCTGGAGTGTGGAGCTGAACACTGAAGCTTTCTTT
CDR3 protein: CAWSVELNTEAFF

V gene: TRBV12-3/TRBV12-4
clone size: once
D gene: TRBD2
J gene: TRBJ2-7
CDR3 DNA: TGTGCCAGCAGTTTACTAGCGGGATGGGTGGACGGCTACGAGCAGTACTTC
CDR3 protein: CASSLLAGWVDGYEQYF

V gene: TRBV27
clone size: few
D gene: .
J gene: TRBJ2-2
CDR3 DNA: TGTGTCTCTGGTTTACTAGTTAACACCGGGGAGCTGTTTTTT
CDR3 protein: CVSGLLVNTGELFF

V gene: TRBV29-1
clone size: .
D gene: .
J gene: TRBJ1-1
CDR3 DNA: TGCAGCGTTGACACCAACACTGAAGCTTTCTTT
CDR3 protein: CSVDTNTEAFF

V gene: TRBV6-1
clone size: .
D gene: .
J gene: TRBJ2-2
CDR3 DNA: TGTGCCAGCTTAGCAATATATTCGAACACCGGGGAGCTGTTTTTT
CDR3 protein: CASLAIYSNTGELFF

V gene: TRBV7-8
clone size: many
D gene: TRBD2
J gene: TRBJ2-7
CDR3 DNA: TGTGCCAGCAGTCCCCCCGCGGGAGGGCCTCACGAGCAGTACTTC
CDR3 protein: CASSPPAGGPHEQYF

V gene: TRBV20-1
clone size: .
D gene: TRBD1
J gene: TRBJ1-5
CDR3 DNA: TGCATTGACAGGGGGGGTTTTAGTGGCAATCAGCCCCAGCATTTT
CDR3 protein: CIDRGGFSGNQPQHF

V gene: TRBV20-1
clone size: few
D gene: .
J gene: TRBJ2-7
CDR3 DNA: TGCAGTGCTATTCAGGGGTACGAGCAGTACTTC
CDR3 protein: CSAIQGYEQYF

V gene: TRBV11-2
clone size: many
D gene: TRBD2
J gene: TRBJ2-5
CDR3 DNA: TGTGCCAGCAGCGAGGTTATGGCGGGGGGGCTCCAGTACTTC
CDR3 protein: CASSEVMAGGLQYF

V gene: TRBV6-2/TRBV6-3
clone size: many
D gene: .
J gene: TRBJ1-2
CDR3 DNA: TGTGCCAGCAGTCCCGGGATGGGCTACACCTTC
CDR3 protein: CASSPGMGYTF

V gene: TRBV29-1
clone size: .
D gene: .
J gene: TRBJ2-5
CDR3 DNA: TGCAGCGTTGATCTACGGCGGTGGGGTGAAGAGACCCAGTACTTC
CDR3 protein: CSVDLRRWGEETQYF

V gene: TRBV6-1
clone size: once
D gene: TRBD1
J gene: TRBJ1-5
CDR3 DNA: TGTGCCAGCTGTCGGGACAGGGGGGATAGCAATCAGCCCCAGCATTTT
CDR3 protein: CASCRDRGDSNQPQHF

V gene: TRBV6-2/TRBV6-3
clone size: few
D gene: .
J gene: TRBJ2-7
CDR3 DNA: TGTGCCAGTCGAACCCAATGGTACAGCACCTACGAGCAGTACTTC
CDR3 protein: CASRTQWYSTYEQYF

V gene: TRBV6-1
clone size: many
D gene: .
J gene: TRBJ2-5
CDR3 DNA: TGTGCCAGCAGCACAACCGAGGTGTCGGGGCGGGAGACCCAGTACTTC
CDR3 protein: CASSTTEVSGRETQYF

V gene: TRBV11-2
clone size: many
D gene: .
J gene: TRBJ2-7
CDR3 DNA: TGTGCCAGCAGCTTAGCGACGTCGGGGGAGCAGTACTTC
CDR3 protein: CASSLATSGEQYF

V gene: TRBV29-1
clone size: .
D gene: .
J gene: TRBJ2-7
CDR3 DNA: TGCAGCGCCACGGCAGTGGGTAACTACGAGCAGTACTTC
CDR3 protein: CSATAVGNYEQYF

V gene: TRBV20-1
clone size: .
D gene: TRBD1
J gene: TRBJ2-7
CDR3 DNA: TGCAGTGCTAGAGTTGGACAGGCCTACGAGCAGTACTTC
CDR3 protein: CSARVGQAYEQYF

V gene: TRBV6-5
clone size: .
D gene: .
J gene: TRBJ2-5
CDR3 DNA: TGTGCCAGCAGTTACTGGCACAAACAAGAGACCCAGTACTTC
CDR3 protein: CASSYWHKQETQYF

V gene: TRBV20-1
clone size: .
D gene: .
J gene: TRBJ2-7
CDR3 DNA: TGCAGTGCTAGAGATACTAGGAGCTTTCACTACGAGCAGTACTTC
CDR3 protein: CSARDTRSFHYEQYF

V gene: TRBV6-5
clone size: many
D gene: .
J gene: TRBJ1-2
CDR3 DNA: TGTGCCAGCAGTCTCGACGGCCGGCTACGGGCGGGCTACACCTTC
CDR3 protein: CASSLDGRLRAGYTF

V gene: TRBV6-1
clone size: .
D gene: .
J gene: TRBJ2-7
CDR3 DNA: TGTGCCAGCAGTGGGGGGGTCATAGCCTACGAGCAGTACTTC
CDR3 protein: CASSGGVIAYEQYF

V gene: TRBV12-3/TRBV12-4
clone size: many
D gene: TRBD1
J gene: TRBJ1-1
CDR3 DNA: TGTGCCGGCAGTTTCCGTCAGGGGGAGAGCACTGAAGCTTTCTTT
CDR3 protein: CAGSFRQGESTEAFF

V gene: TRBV9
clone size: many
D gene: TRBD1
J gene: TRBJ2-7
CDR3 DNA: TGTGCCAGCAGCGTAAAGGGACAGGGCGACGAGCAGTACTTC
CDR3 protein: CASSVKGQGDEQYF

V gene: TRBV28
clone size: once
D gene: TRBD1
J gene: TRBJ2-7
CDR3 DNA: TGTGCCAGCAGGGGGACAGACCGTTACGAGCAGTACTTC
CDR3 protein: CASRGTDRYEQYF

V gene: TRBV11-2
clone size: many
D gene: .
J gene: TRBJ2-7
CDR3 DNA: TGTGCCAGCAGCTTAAACCCAGGGTGGGACGAGCAGTACTTC
CDR3 protein: CASSLNPGWDEQYF

V gene: TRBV15
clone size: many
D gene: .
J gene: TRBJ1-5
CDR3 DNA: TGTGCCACCAGCCCCGTGGGGGGCAGGAGTCAGCCCCAGCATTTT
CDR3 protein: CATSPVGGRSQPQHF

V gene: TRBV27
clone size: .
D gene: TRBD1
J gene: TRBJ1-2
CDR3 DNA: TGTGCCAGCAGCCGGGACAGGGGACCATCTAACTATGGCTACACCTTC
CDR3 protein: CASSRDRGPSNYGYTF

V gene: TRBV6-1
clone size: many
D gene: TRBD1
J gene: TRBJ2-2
CDR3 DNA: TGTGCCAGCAAACACGACAGGGGCGGGACCGGGGAGCTGTTTTTT
CDR3 protein: CASKHDRGGTGELFF